Listed below are T cell receptor beta chains from one sample, sequenced in a study of CD8 T cells in ankylosing spondylitis. MiXCR, applied by TCRdb to the 5' RACE reads, yields one record per CDR3 protein. The sample records 150,000 to 200,000 distinct CDR3 sequences, around a tenth being singletons. Sequences were obtained from blood, either unsorted or a sorted T cell fraction (not recorded which). Receptors originate from a male donor with ankylosing spondylitis or in good health (not recorded which). The CDR3 runs from the conserved cysteine through the conserved F or W. A D gene is named only where the DNA matches it firmly. A row's size may be missing; if present it is once, few, many or a size class.

>many|TRBD2|TRBV11-2|TRBJ2-3
TGTGCCAGCAGCTTAGTCAGCGGGGGTTACACAGATACGCAGTATTTT
CASSLVSGGYTDTQYF
>-|TRBD2|TRBV5-1|TRBJ2-2
TGCGCCAGCAGCTTGCGGACTAGCGGGAGGGCCGGCACCGGGGAGCTGTTTTTT
CASSLRTSGRAGTGELFF
>few|TRBD2|TRBV12-3/TRBV12-4|TRBJ2-2
TGTGCCAGCAGTTTCGACGGGAGGGCTGCGAGCACCGGGGAGCTGTTTTTT
CASSFDGRAASTGELFF
>many|-|TRBV5-5|TRBJ1-2
TGTGCCAGCAGCTTGGGACGGGTGGGATTTGATGGCTACACCTTC
CASSLGRVGFDGYTF
>-|TRBD2|TRBV11-2|TRBJ2-1
TGTGCCAGCAGGCCTCTTAGCGGGAGCTCCTACAATGAGCAGTTCTTC
CASRPLSGSSYNEQFF
>many|TRBD2|TRBV29-1|TRBJ2-1
TGCAGCGTTGAAGCCCAAGCTAGCGGGAGTCTAGATGAGCAGTTCTTC
CSVEAQASGSLDEQFF
>many|TRBD2|TRBV6-1|TRBJ2-3
TGTGCCAGCAGCCCCATGGCTAGCGGTCACACAGATACGCAGTATTTT
CASSPMASGHTDTQYF
>many|-|TRBV3-1|TRBJ1-1
TGTGCCAGCAGCCAAGTCTGGGGGGCCACAAGGAACACTGAAGCTTTCTTT
CASSQVWGATRNTEAFF
>-|-|TRBV5-6|TRBJ1-4
TGTGCCAGCAGCTTAACAGTCGGTGAAAAACTGTTTTTT
CASSLTVGEKLFF
>many|-|TRBV4-3|TRBJ1-1
TGCGCCAGCAGCCAAGAAGGCGGGGGTAACACTGAAGCTTTCTTT
CASSQEGGGNTEAFF
>many|TRBD1|TRBV5-1|TRBJ1-4
TGCGCCAGCAGACAGGGGGATGGAGATGAAAAACTGTTTTTT
CASRQGDGDEKLFF
>few|TRBD2|TRBV7-9|TRBJ2-1
TGTGCCAGCAGCTATGCGGGGGTCTACAATGAGCAGTTCTTC
CASSYAGVYNEQFF
>many|-|TRBV4-1|TRBJ2-1
TGCGCCAGCAGTTTTGCGGGCTTCTACAATGAGCAGTTCTTC
CASSFAGFYNEQFF
>many|-|TRBV5-1|TRBJ2-7
TGCGCCAGCAGCTTGGAGGTCAGGGACTACGAGCAGTACTTC
CASSLEVRDYEQYF
>many|TRBD1|TRBV28|TRBJ2-7
TGTGCCAGCAGTCTAATCCAGGGGGTCGGATACGAGCAGTACTTC
CASSLIQGVGYEQYF
>many|-|TRBV10-3|TRBJ1-2
TGTGCCATCAGGGACGTCCAGGGAACTGGCTACACCTTC
CAIRDVQGTGYTF
>many|-|TRBV14|TRBJ2-7
TGTGCCAGCAGCTTAACCGGGTTGCCCTATGTGCAGTACTTC
CASSLTGLPYVQYF
>-|-|TRBV7-9|TRBJ2-5
TGTGCCAGCAGCTGGCCCCAAGAGACCCAGTACTTC
CASSWPQETQYF
>many|-|TRBV10-2|TRBJ2-7
TGCGCCAGCAGCAACACCGCCTACGAGCAGTACTTC
CASSNTAYEQYF
>many|TRBD2|TRBV7-8|TRBJ2-1
TGTGCCAGCAGCGTAACCGGGACTAGCGGTACTGAGCAGTTCTTC
CASSVTGTSGTEQFF
>-|-|TRBV6-1|TRBJ2-3
TGTGCCAGCAATGGGTATGGGGCGGCGGGAGATACGCAGTATTTT
CASNGYGAAGDTQYF
>many|TRBD1|TRBV9|TRBJ2-7
TGTGCCAGCAGCTTCCGGGACAGAGACTACGAGCAGTACTTC
CASSFRDRDYEQYF
>many|-|TRBV20-1|TRBJ2-7
TGCAGTGCTAGAGATTATGGGAACGAGCAGTACTTC
CSARDYGNEQYF
>many|TRBD1|TRBV5-1|TRBJ2-5
TGCGCCAGCAGCCGGACAGGGGACGGGGAGACCCAGTACTTC
CASSRTGDGETQYF
>many|TRBD2|TRBV10-3|TRBJ2-3
TGTGCCATCAGTGACGGGACTAGCGGGTCTGGCGGGACGCAGTATTTT
CAISDGTSGSGGTQYF
>few|-|TRBV10-2|TRBJ1-4
TGCGCCAGCAGTCAAAGGGGAGGTGAAAAACTGTTTTTT
CASSQRGGEKLFF
>few|-|TRBV24-1|TRBJ2-1
TGTGCCACCAGTGATTTTACCTCGCCGGGAGACCAGTTCTTC
CATSDFTSPGDQFF
>many|-|TRBV11-2|TRBJ1-1
TGTGCCAGCAGCTTAGCGGCAGGGCGGAACACTGAAGCTTTCTTT
CASSLAAGRNTEAFF
>few|TRBD1|TRBV24-1|TRBJ1-1
TGTGCCACCAGTGATCCCCTGGCCCCCAGGGGGCGTTTGCGCACTGAAGCTTTCTTT
CATSDPLAPRGRLRTEAFF
>few|-|TRBV5-1|TRBJ2-2
TGCGCCAGCAGCCTTTTCCCAACACAGGGCTACACCGGGGAGCTGTTTTTT
CASSLFPTQGYTGELFF
>-|-|TRBV21-1|TRBJ2-7
TGTGCCAGCAGCAATAGGGGACGGGAGGAGTACGAGCAGTACTTC
CASSNRGREEYEQYF
>-|-|TRBV28|TRBJ2-1
TGTGCCAGCAGGGGCCACGCGAAGGGCAATGAGCAGTTCTTC
CASRGHAKGNEQFF
>many|-|TRBV5-1|TRBJ1-1
TGCGCCAGCAGCTTGGGTCCTGGGTTCAGCACTGAAGCTTTCTTT
CASSLGPGFSTEAFF
>few|TRBD1|TRBV6-2/TRBV6-3|TRBJ1-5
TGTGCCAGCAGACGGGACAGGGGTTTCAATCAGCCCCAGCATTTT
CASRRDRGFNQPQHF
>many|-|TRBV28|TRBJ2-2
TGTGCCAGCAGTTTATACAGGGACACCGGGGAGCTGTTTTTT
CASSLYRDTGELFF
>many|-|TRBV7-8|TRBJ1-1
TGTGCCAGCAGCCCCACTCTCGGGAGGATTGCTGAAGCTTTCTTT
CASSPTLGRIAEAFF
>many|-|TRBV5-1|TRBJ2-1
TGCGCCAGCAGCTTGTGGGGCACCACTATTAGCTCCTACAATGAGCAGTTCTTC
CASSLWGTTISSYNEQFF
>many|TRBD1|TRBV28|TRBJ1-5
TGTGCCAGCAGCCGCCGACAGGGGAGCAATCAGCCCCAGCATTTT
CASSRRQGSNQPQHF
>-|TRBD2|TRBV27|TRBJ2-7
TGTGCCAGCAGTTTAACGTACGGGGGGTCCTACGAGCAGTACTTC
CASSLTYGGSYEQYF
>many|-|TRBV12-3/TRBV12-4|TRBJ1-1
TGTGCCAGCAGGGGTACGAACACTGAAGCTTTCTTT
CASRGTNTEAFF
>many|-|TRBV27|TRBJ2-3
TGTGCCAGTTTACGACAGGCGACTGCCACAGATACGCAGTATTTT
CASLRQATATDTQYF
>many|-|TRBV29-1|TRBJ2-1
TGCAGCGCTGAAAAGGCCAACCACAATGAGCAGTTCTTC
CSAEKANHNEQFF
>many|-|TRBV29-1|TRBJ2-1
TGCAGCGTTGAGGAAACCAAGGCTGAGCAGTTCTTC
CSVEETKAEQFF
>-|TRBD2|TRBV5-1|TRBJ2-3
TGCGCCAGCAGCTTGGAGCGGGGGCGCACAGATACGCAGTATTTT
CASSLERGRTDTQYF
>few|-|TRBV6-6|TRBJ1-1
TGTGCCAGCAGTGATAGGAACACTGAAGCTTTCTTT
CASSDRNTEAFF
>many|-|TRBV20-1|TRBJ2-3
TGCAGTGCTACGACTCGCGGGGGCCGCACAGATACGCAGTATTTT
CSATTRGGRTDTQYF
>many|TRBD2|TRBV13|TRBJ2-3
TGTGCCAGCAGCCAAACAGGTAGCGGGAGTCGGGCAGATACGCAGTATTTT
CASSQTGSGSRADTQYF
>-|-|TRBV12-3/TRBV12-4|TRBJ2-1
TGTGCCAGCAGAGGGCCCTCGAGCAATGAGCAGTTCTTC
CASRGPSSNEQFF
>few|-|TRBV14|TRBJ1-4
TGTGCCAGCAGCCCAGGACAGCCAGGTGAAAAACTGTTTTTT
CASSPGQPGEKLFF
>many|TRBD1|TRBV19|TRBJ2-1
TGTGCCAGTGCGCAGGGGGCTTGGCAGTTCTTC
CASAQGAWQFF
>few|TRBD2|TRBV2|TRBJ2-5
TGTGCCAGCAGTTGGACTAGCGGGGTTCAAGAGACCCAGTACTTC
CASSWTSGVQETQYF
>few|-|TRBV11-2|TRBJ1-2
TGTGCCAGCAGCCTTAGTCGAACCGGGTATGGCTACACCTTC
CASSLSRTGYGYTF
>-|TRBD1|TRBV11-2|TRBJ2-6
TGTGCCAGCGCCCGGCAGGGGGTCTCCGACTCTGGGGCCAACGTCCTGACTTTC
CASARQGVSDSGANVLTF
>many|-|TRBV18|TRBJ2-2
TGTGCCAGCTCTCTTACCCAGGGAGTTGACACCGGGGAGCTGTTTTTT
CASSLTQGVDTGELFF
>many|-|TRBV20-1|TRBJ1-4
TGCAGTGCTAGAGATGGGGCGATTAATGAAAAACTGTTTTTT
CSARDGAINEKLFF
>few|-|TRBV12-3/TRBV12-4|TRBJ2-5
TGTGCCAGCAGTTTAGCGGGAGGACTCCAAGAGACCCAGTACTTC
CASSLAGGLQETQYF
>few|TRBD2|TRBV27|TRBJ2-5
TGTGCCAGCAGTTTTGCGGGGGGACAAGAGACCCAGTACTTC
CASSFAGGQETQYF
>-|TRBD1|TRBV5-1|TRBJ2-4
TGCGCCAGCAGCTTGGACATGTCCGGGACAGGGGAAAACATTCAGTACTTC
CASSLDMSGTGENIQYF
>-|-|TRBV3-1|TRBJ1-1
TGTGCCAGCAGCCAAGTCCTTTCGAACACTGAAGCTTTCTTT
CASSQVLSNTEAFF
>many|-|TRBV29-1|TRBJ2-5
TGCAGCGTTAGGCCCCAAGAGACCCAGTACTTC
CSVRPQETQYF